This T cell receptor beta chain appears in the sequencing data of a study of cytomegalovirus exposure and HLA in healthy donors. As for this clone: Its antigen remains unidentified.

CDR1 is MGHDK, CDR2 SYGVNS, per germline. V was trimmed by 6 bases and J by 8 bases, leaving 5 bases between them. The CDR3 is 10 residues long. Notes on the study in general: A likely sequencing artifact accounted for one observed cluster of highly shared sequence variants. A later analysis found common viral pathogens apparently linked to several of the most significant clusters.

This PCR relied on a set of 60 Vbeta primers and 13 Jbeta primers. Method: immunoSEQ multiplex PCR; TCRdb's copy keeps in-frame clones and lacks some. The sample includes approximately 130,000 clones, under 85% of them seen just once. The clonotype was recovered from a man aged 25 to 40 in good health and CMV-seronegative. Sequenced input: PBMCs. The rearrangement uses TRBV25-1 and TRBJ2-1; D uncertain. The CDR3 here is CASREDEQFF. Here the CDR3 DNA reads TGTGCCAGCAGAGAGGATGAGCAGTTCTTC.